This T cell receptor beta chain was recovered during a study of T cell responses to AZD1222 COVID-19 vaccine (dated by TCRdb to 2020 to 2022). Regarding the study in general: AZD1222 recipients whose second dose came at about 4 weeks and those whose second dose came at about 12 weeks were combined into one group, since spike-specific TCR depth and breadth did not differ between the two schedules. A total of approximately 240 trial participants underwent TCR sequencing, of whom roughly 210 received two doses of AZD1222 and around 25 received two doses of the MenACWY control vaccine. Trial participants were enrolled by age into subgroups of 18-55, 56-69 and 70-plus years, and roughly 160, 29 and 62 TCR-sequenced participants, respectively, were included in these subgroups.

Overall study results and their limits: Epitopes outside the regions mutated in the B.1.351 and B.1.1.7 variants were reportedly recognized by nearly half of the unique spike-specific TCRs. The whole spike protein was spanned by vaccine-associated CD4 TCRs, and dominant responses were seen in regions 160-218 and 743-854. The 56-69-year group was small, and its depth increase did not reach significance, likely because of low power. Only 5 to 7 AZD1222 recipients were SARS-CoV-2 seropositive at baseline, limiting conclusions about previously exposed vaccinees. Participants were mostly white British and included more females than males, and it was suggested by the authors that clonal diversity may have been underestimated. After two AZD1222 doses, spike-specific TCR breadth and depth were significantly higher than at day 0 and than in MenACWY recipients. Because no samples from the day 14 peak response were available, repertoires could be characterized only after the peak T cell response.

The CDR3 regions of human TCRbeta chains were analyzed by immunosequencing. Processing in the source paper ran as follows. TCRs in the repertoires were matched against a reference library of SARS-CoV-2-specific TCRs that had been generated with the MIRA antigen-specificity platform. Breadth was defined as the fraction of unique TCRs that were SARS-CoV-2-associated. Depth was defined as the fraction of total T cells that were SARS-CoV-2-associated. Using the MIRA data, every spike-specific TCR was mapped to the spike region that the TCR reacted to and assigned to either a CD4 or a CD8 class. Log10-transformed breadth and depth values were compared by one-way ANOVA with Sidak's multiple comparisons tests. As stored in TCRdb, this immuneACCESS dataset retains in-frame rearrangements with V and J assigned. A fraction of the clones does not appear; measured against another copy, unresolved V genes explain less than half of the discrepancy, and the remainder lacks a known reason. The DNA was the basis for D and trimming; V, J and clone size are from that table. In all, the sample holds under 85,000 clones, and around nine tenths of those were seen once. The top ten clones comprise about 11% of the sample.

Including the terminal cysteine and phenylalanine, the CDR3 comprises 14 residues. Left in the record is the CDR3 DNA by itself, 42 bases read in frame from the first base. CDR1 SNHLY and CDR2 FYNNEI were looked up in the germline V gene. V loses 0 bases of germline sequence and J loses 6 bases, and the interval between the two ends is 11 bases. The sample's time point label, in plain terms: baseline before first vaccination. The vaccinee samples were drawn from two UK trials, COV001 and COV002, one of which was a single-blind randomized controlled phase 2/3 trial testing AZD1222 (ChAdOx1 nCoV-19) in healthy adults. Trial participant PBMC samples were collected at day 0 and day 28 after the second dose for TCRbeta chain sequencing. As regards this clone: Its recognized antigen is unknown. No base quality values were provided; no much bigger clone lies one nucleotide off.

This material consisted of peripheral blood, taken on day 0 of AZD1222 vaccination. The rearranged chain carries TRBV2 and TRBJ1-1, with the D gene uncertain. This sequence was found in an adult in good health. The DNA is TGTGCCAGCAGTGAAGCGCGGGCCGAGGCTGAAGCTTTCTTT. Its protein product is CASSEARAEAEAFF. The CDR3, completed at both ends by the reference TRBV2 and TRBJ1-1 genes, gives the full variable domain EPEVTQTPSHQVTQMGQEVILRCVPISNHLYFYWYRQILGQKVEFLVSFYNNEISEKSEIFDDQFSVERPDGSNFTLKIRSTKLEDSAMYFCASSEARAEAEAFFGQGTRLTVV.